Presented here are 2 T cell receptor beta chains from one specimen sequenced in a study of post-analysis software for immune sequencing data. Whole-study results and caveats: Comparison of patients with controls showed about 5 TRBV segments more frequent in patients, TRBV5-6, TRBV5-1 and TRBV20-1 among them.

Their antigen targets remain unknown. Unique molecular identifiers featured in each of the TCR beta cDNA libraries. TCRdb passed the PCR reads through MiXCR, listing each CDR3 protein once. Of over 700,000 distinct CDR3 sequences listed, 25% to 30% were seen once; the top ten hold roughly 0.54%. Specimen: blood. The receptors were gathered from a girl between 5 and 17 years old with multiple sclerosis.

The genes are TRBV7-2 and TRBJ2-3; TRBD1 matches 9 bases. The CDR3 consists of 17 residues. Looked up from germline, CDR1 is SGHTA and CDR2 is FQGNSA. J was trimmed by 2 bases and V by 5 bases; bases with no gene match: 11. In DNA, the CDR3 is TGTGCCAGCAGCCCCCCCCCCGGGACAGGGTCCACAGATACGCAGTATTTT. Protein: CASSPPPGTGSTDTQYF.

V is TRBV6-6 and J is TRBJ1-2; 7 nucleotides agree with TRBD1. Germline values: CDR1 MNHNY, CDR2 SVGAGI (reference sequence). J lost 0 bases, V lost 2 bases, and 3 bases had no gene match. There are 15 residues in the CDR3. The CDR3 coding sequence is TGTGCCAGCAGTTACGGGGGGACAGCTAACTATGGCTACACCTTC. This sequence encodes CASSYGGTANYGYTF.